Described below is a single T cell receptor (beta chain) sequence and its context. The entry originates in a study of cytomegalovirus exposure and HLA in healthy donors. Overall study: It was reported in a later analysis that the same platform had been used for the 100 to 150 validation repertoires as for the roughly 670 first-cohort repertoires.

This table comes from immunoSEQ multiplex PCR, and its TCRdb copy is limited to in-frame clones, with some not included. The profile covers around 140,000 clones, with 87% appearing a single time and roughly 4.8% taken by the ten largest. This receptor was obtained from a man between 18 and 35 years old in good health and CMV-seropositive. Sample: PBMCs.

In DNA form, the CDR3 reads TGTGCCAGTAGTAAGAACAGGGAAACCGGGGAGCTGTTTTTT. Translation gives CASSKNRETGELFF. J is TRBJ2-2 and V is TRBV19; D may be TRBD1 (6 bases). There are 14 residues in the CDR3. Germline V gene data show CDR1 as LNHDA and CDR2 as SQIVND (reference sequence). V was pared by 4 bases and J by 5 bases, with 11 bases between.